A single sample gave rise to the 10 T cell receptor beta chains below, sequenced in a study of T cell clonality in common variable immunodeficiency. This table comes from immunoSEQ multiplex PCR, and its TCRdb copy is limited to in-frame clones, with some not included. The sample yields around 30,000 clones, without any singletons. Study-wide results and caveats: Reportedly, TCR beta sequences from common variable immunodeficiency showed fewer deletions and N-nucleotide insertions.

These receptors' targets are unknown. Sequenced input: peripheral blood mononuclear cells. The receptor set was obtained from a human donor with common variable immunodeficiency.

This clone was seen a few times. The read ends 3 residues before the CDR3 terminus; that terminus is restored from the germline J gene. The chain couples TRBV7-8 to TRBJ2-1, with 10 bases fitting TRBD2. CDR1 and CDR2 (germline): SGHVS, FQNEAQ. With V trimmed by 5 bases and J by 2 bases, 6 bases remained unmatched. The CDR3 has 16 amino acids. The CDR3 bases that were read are TGTGCCAGCAGCCCGACACTAGCGGGAACCTACAATGAG. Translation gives CASSPTLAGTYNE. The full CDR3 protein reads CASSPTLAGTYNEQFF.

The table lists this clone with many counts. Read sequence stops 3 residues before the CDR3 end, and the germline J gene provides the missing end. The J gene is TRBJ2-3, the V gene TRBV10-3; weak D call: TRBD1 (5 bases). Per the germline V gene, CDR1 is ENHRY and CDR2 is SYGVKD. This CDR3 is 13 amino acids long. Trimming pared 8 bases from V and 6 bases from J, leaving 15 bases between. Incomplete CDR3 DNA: TGTGCCATCGGGGCAGGGCCCACGGATACG. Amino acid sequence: CAIGAGPTDT. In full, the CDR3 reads CAIGAGPTDTQYF.

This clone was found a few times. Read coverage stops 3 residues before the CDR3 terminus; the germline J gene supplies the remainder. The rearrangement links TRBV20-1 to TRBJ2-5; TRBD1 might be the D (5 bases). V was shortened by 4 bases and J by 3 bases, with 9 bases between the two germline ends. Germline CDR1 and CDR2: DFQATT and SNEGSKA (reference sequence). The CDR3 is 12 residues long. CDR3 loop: CSATGREETQYF. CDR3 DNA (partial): TGCAGTGCTACAGGGCGTGAAGAGACC.

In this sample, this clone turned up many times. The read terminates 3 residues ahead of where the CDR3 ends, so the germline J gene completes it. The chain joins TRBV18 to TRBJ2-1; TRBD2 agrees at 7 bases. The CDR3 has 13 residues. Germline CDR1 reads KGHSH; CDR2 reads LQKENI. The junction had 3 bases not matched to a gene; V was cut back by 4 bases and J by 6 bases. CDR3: CASSQASGNEQFF. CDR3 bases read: TGTGCCAGCTCACAAGCTAGCGGCAATGAG.

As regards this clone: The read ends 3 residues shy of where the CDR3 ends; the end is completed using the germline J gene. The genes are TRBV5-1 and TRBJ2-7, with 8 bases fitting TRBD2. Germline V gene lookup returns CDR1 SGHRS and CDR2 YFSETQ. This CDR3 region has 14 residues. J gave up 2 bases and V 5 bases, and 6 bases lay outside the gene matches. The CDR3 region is CASSLAGSTYEQYF. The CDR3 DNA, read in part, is TGCGCCAGCAGTTTAGCGGGATCGACCTACGAG.

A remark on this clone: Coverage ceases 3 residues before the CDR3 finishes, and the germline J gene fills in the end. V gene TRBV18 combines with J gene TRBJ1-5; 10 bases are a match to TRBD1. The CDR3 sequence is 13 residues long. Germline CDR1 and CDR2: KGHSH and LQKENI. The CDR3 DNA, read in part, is TGTGCCAGCTCACCGTGGGACAGGGGCCCC. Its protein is CASSPWDRGP. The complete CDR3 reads CASSPWDRGPQHF.

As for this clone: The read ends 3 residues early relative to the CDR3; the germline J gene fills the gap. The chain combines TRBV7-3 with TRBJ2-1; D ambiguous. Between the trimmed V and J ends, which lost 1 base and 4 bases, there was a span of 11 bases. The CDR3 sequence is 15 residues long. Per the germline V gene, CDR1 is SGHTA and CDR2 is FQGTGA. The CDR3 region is CASSLRPSDYNEQFF. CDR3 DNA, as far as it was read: TGTGCCAGCAGCTTAAGGCCATCCGATTACAATGAG.

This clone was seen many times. The covered CDR3 bases are TGTGCCAGCAGTGTTTGGGGCGGGGACACAGATACG. Its translation is CASSVWGGDTDT. The entire CDR3 protein reads CASSVWGGDTDTQYF. The chain employs TRBV6-1 and TRBJ2-3, with D possibly TRBD2 on 6 matching bases. From the germline J gene comes the end of the CDR3, since the read stops 3 residues before it. The germline CDR1 and CDR2 sequences are MNHNS and SASEGT. The CDR3 totals 15 residues. Trimming cost V 4 bases and J 2 bases, with 13 bases left between them.

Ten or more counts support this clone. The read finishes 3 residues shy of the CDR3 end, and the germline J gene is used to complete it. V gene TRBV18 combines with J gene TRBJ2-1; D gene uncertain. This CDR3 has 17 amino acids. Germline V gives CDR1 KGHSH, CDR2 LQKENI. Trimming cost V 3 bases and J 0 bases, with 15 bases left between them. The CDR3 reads CASSPRVRPSSYNEQFF. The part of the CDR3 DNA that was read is TGTGCCAGCTCACCCCGGGTTCGACCGAGCTCCTACAATGAG.

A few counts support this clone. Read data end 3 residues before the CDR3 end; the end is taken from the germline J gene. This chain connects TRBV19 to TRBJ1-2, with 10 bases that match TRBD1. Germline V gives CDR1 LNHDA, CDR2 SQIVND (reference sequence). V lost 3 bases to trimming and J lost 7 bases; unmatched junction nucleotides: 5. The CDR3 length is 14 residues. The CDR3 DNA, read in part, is TGTGCCAGTAGTATCGACAGGGGGCTCAGTGGC. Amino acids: CASSIDRGLSG. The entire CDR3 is CASSIDRGLSGYTF.